This T cell receptor (beta chain) came from a study of blood T cell repertoires in COVID-19. Authors' processing steps: Estimation of nucleated cell counts was performed using reference gene primer amplification. Clones were sequenced by immunoSEQ multiplex PCR, and TCRdb holds only the in-frame ones, with some missing. V, J and clone size reflect that table, while D and trimming were determined from the DNA. Here the sample spans 150,000 to 200,000 clones, 90% being singletons. This CDR3 is 15 amino acids long. Per germline, CDR1 MNHNY and CDR2 SVGAGI (reference sequence). V lost 6 bases to trimming and J lost 8 bases; unmatched junction nucleotides: 5.

The sequencing input was peripheral blood. This TCR was recovered from a man aged 50 or older with acute or convalescent COVID-19. The V and J genes are TRBV6-6 and TRBJ1-6; 12 positions agree with TRBD1. CDR3 nucleotides: TGTGCCAGCAGGCCGGGACAGGGGGCGCATTCACCCCTCCACTTT. This gives the protein CASRPGQGAHSPLHF.